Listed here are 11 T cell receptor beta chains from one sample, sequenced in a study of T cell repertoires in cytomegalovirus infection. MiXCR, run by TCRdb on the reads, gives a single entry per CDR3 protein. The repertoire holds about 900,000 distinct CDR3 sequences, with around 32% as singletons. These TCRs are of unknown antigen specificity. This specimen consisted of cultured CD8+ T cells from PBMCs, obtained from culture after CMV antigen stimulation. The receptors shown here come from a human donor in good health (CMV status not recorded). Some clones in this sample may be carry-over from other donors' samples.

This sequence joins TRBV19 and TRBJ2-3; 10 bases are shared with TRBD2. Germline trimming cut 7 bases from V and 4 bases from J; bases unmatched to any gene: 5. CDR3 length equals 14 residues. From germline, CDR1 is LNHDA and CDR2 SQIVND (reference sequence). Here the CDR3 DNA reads TGTGCCAGTAAACTAGCGGGGAGAGCAGATACGCAGTATTTT. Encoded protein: CASKLAGRADTQYF.

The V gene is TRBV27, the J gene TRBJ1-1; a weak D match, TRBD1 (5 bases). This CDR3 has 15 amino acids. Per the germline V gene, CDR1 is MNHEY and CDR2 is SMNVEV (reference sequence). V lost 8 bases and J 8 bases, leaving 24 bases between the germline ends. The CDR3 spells CASCHGGGGAKEAFF. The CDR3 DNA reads TGTGCCAGCTGCCACGGGGGTGGAGGGGCCAAAGAAGCTTTCTTT.

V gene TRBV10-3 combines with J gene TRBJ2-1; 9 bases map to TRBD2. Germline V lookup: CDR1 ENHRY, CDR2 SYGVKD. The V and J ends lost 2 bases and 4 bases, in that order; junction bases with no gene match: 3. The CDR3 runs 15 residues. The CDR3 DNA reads TGTGCCATCAGTGAGGGTAGCGGGGGTTACAATGAGCAGTTCTTC. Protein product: CAISEGSGGYNEQFF.

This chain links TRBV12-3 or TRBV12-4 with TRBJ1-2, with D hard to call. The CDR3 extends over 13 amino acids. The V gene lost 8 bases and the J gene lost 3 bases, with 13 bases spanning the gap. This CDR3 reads CASGVEVDYGYTF. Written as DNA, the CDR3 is TGTGCCAGCGGAGTCGAGGTTGACTATGGCTACACCTTC.

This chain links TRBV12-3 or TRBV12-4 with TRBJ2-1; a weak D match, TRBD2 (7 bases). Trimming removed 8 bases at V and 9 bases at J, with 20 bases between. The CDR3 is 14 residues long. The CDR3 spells CASVEGGGRGEQFF. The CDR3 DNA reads TGTGCCAGCGTCGAGGGGGGGGGCCGGGGTGAGCAGTTCTTC.

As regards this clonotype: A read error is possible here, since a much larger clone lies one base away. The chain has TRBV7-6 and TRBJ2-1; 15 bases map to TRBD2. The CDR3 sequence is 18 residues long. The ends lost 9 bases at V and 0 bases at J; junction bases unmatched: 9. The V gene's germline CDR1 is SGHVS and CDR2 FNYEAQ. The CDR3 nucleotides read TGTGCCAGAAGCCCCGGACTAGCGGGGGGGAGCTCCTACAATGAGCAGTTCTTC. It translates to CARSPGLAGGSSYNEQFF.

The CDR3 reads CASSRDLARNEQFF. The CDR3 DNA sequence: TGTGCCAGCAGCCGAGACCTGGCGAGAAATGAGCAGTTCTTC. The chain uses TRBV3-1 and TRBJ2-1; no clear D. There are 14 residues in the CDR3. V gave up 4 bases and J gave up 7 bases, with 14 bases separating them. The germline gives CDR1 LGHDT, CDR2 YNNKEL (reference sequence).

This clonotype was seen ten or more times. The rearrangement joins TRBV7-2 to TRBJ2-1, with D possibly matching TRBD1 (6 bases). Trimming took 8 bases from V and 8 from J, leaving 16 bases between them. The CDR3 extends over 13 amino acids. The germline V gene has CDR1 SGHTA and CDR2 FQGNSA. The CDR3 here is CASRLGGGHEQFF. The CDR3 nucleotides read TGTGCCAGCCGACTTGGGGGCGGACATGAGCAGTTCTTC.

CDR3 DNA: TGCGCCAGCAGCCAAGATCTCGCCGGGAGGACTGAAGCTTTCTTT. Amino acids: CASSQDLAGRTEAFF. The chain joins TRBV4-1 to TRBJ1-1; no firm D call. Trimming stripped 0 bases from V and 5 bases from J, with 13 bases between. The CDR3 is 15 residues long. Germline loops: CDR1 MGHRA, CDR2 YSYEKL.

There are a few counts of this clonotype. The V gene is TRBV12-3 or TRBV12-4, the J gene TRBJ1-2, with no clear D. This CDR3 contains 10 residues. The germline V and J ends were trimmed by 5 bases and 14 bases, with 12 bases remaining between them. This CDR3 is CASSPTAETF. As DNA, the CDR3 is TGTGCCAGCAGTCCCACCGCGGAGACCTTC.

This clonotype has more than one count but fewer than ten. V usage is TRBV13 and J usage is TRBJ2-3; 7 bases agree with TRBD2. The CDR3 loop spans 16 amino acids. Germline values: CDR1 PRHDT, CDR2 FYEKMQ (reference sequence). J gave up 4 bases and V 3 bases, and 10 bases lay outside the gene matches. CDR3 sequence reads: CASSLGRGIGSDTQYF. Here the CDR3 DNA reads TGTGCCAGCAGCTTGGGGCGGGGGATAGGCTCAGATACGCAGTATTTT.